A selection of T cell receptor beta chains follows, all from one sample in a study of T-cell reconstitution after alpha-beta-depleted transplantation in children. Each CDR3 protein gets one entry after TCRdb re-called the PCR reads with MiXCR. The sample has about 980,000 distinct CDR3 sequences, roughly 29% seen once. Sequenced here: PBMCs, mostly from graft donor cells, sampled 360 days after TCRalphabeta/CD19-depleted stem cell transplant. Source of these receptors: a boy under two years old who had a stem cell transplant for SCID, so the T cells may come from the graft donor. The CDR3 runs from the conserved cysteine through the conserved F or W. D genes are given only for firm matches. Clone size is stated in some rows and not others, as once, few, many or a class when expanded.

>TRBV7-9|few|.|TRBJ2-3
TGTGCCAGCAGCCCCGACAGGTTCGCAGATACGCAGTATTTT
CASSPDRFADTQYF
>TRBV2|few|TRBD2|TRBJ2-5
TGTGCCAGCAGCAAGCGACTAGCGGGGCTCCAAGAGACCCAGTACTTC
CASSKRLAGLQETQYF
>TRBV29-1|.|TRBD1|TRBJ1-1
TGCAGCGCTGACCCTGGGACAGGGAGGACTGAAGCTTTCTTT
CSADPGTGRTEAFF
>TRBV20-1|few|.|TRBJ1-1
TGCAGTGCTAAAAGAAGGGGACCTTTGAACACTGAAGCTTTCTTT
CSAKRRGPLNTEAFF
>TRBV12-3/TRBV12-4|.|.|TRBJ1-1
TGTGCCAGCAGTTTAGCTAGACTACAGGTGAACACTGAAGCTTTCTTT
CASSLARLQVNTEAFF
>TRBV9|.|.|TRBJ2-5
TGTGCCAGCAGCGTATCGGGACGCCCGAAGGCAGAGACCCAGTACTTC
CASSVSGRPKAETQYF
>TRBV5-6|.|.|TRBJ1-5
TGTGCCAGCAGCTCACGGAGCAATCAGCCCCAGCATTTT
CASSSRSNQPQHF
>TRBV5-4|.|TRBD2|TRBJ2-1
TGTGCCAGCAGCTTGTTCCAGGTACTCTCGGGACTAGCGGTCTACAATGAGCAGTTCTTC
CASSLFQVLSGLAVYNEQFF
>TRBV5-1|.|.|TRBJ1-3
TGCGCCAGCAGCTTGGACGGCGTCGGTGGAAACACCATATATTTT
CASSLDGVGGNTIYF
>TRBV2|.|.|TRBJ1-5
TGTGCCAGCAGTGATGGGGCGAGGGCCGGCAATCAGCCCCAGCATTTT
CASSDGARAGNQPQHF
>TRBV4-3|.|.|TRBJ1-4
TGCGCCAGCAGCCAAGATCCAGGGGCTCTTAATGAAAAACTGTTTTTT
CASSQDPGALNEKLFF
>TRBV5-8|few|.|TRBJ2-1
TGTGCCAGCAGCTTGAAGGGGAGAGGCAATGAGCAGTTCTTC
CASSLKGRGNEQFF
>TRBV9|few|.|TRBJ2-2
TGTGCCAGCCGCCGAGAGTTCACCGGGGAGCTGTTTTTT
CASRREFTGELFF
>TRBV4-3|.|.|TRBJ2-1
TGCGCCAGCAGCCAAGATCTCGGCGGGGGCCTATACAATGAGCAGTTCTTC
CASSQDLGGGLYNEQFF
>TRBV29-1|.|TRBD1|TRBJ2-7
TGCAGCGTGGGGGGACAGGGCATAGTCGAGCAGTACTTC
CSVGGQGIVEQYF
>TRBV9|.|TRBD2|TRBJ2-3
TGTGCCAGCAGCAAAAGTGTATCCGGGAGGGCCGGTGATACGCAGTATTTT
CASSKSVSGRAGDTQYF
>TRBV20-1|few|TRBD2|TRBJ2-3
TGCAGTGCATACCGCAGTACTAGCGGTGTAAAGGCAGATACGCAGTATTTT
CSAYRSTSGVKADTQYF
>TRBV29-1|.|.|TRBJ2-7
TGCAGCGTTGAAGATCCAGAGACCCCAGGGATCGGGCAGTACTTC
CSVEDPETPGIGQYF
>TRBV12-3/TRBV12-4|few|TRBD2|TRBJ2-5
TGTGCCAGCAGTTCGGGACTAGCGCCGCAAGAGACCCAGTACTTC
CASSSGLAPQETQYF
>TRBV6-2/TRBV6-3|.|TRBD2|TRBJ2-3
TGTGCCAGCAGAACGCGGGGGGGACCCACAGATACGCAGTATTTT
CASRTRGGPTDTQYF
>TRBV6-5|few|.|TRBJ1-2
TGTGCCAGCAGTTACTCATCAGGGGTACCTGGTGGCTACACCTTC
CASSYSSGVPGGYTF
>TRBV20-1|.|.|TRBJ2-7
TGCAGTGCTAAATTGGGCGGGTTCTACGAGCAGTACTTC
CSAKLGGFYEQYF
>TRBV12-3/TRBV12-4|few|TRBD1|TRBJ1-4
TGTGCCAGCAGTTTCCACAGGGGGCACTTGGGGAATGAAAAACTGTTTTTT
CASSFHRGHLGNEKLFF
>TRBV20-1|few|.|TRBJ2-7
TGCAGTGCCAGGGGAGGTAAAGGGCACTACGAGCAGTACTTC
CSARGGKGHYEQYF
>TRBV14|many|TRBD2|TRBJ2-5
TGTGCCAGCAGCCGGACCGGGACTACCCCTACAGAGACCCAGTACTTC
CASSRTGTTPTETQYF
>TRBV18|few|TRBD1|TRBJ2-1
TGTGCCAGCTCACCCGGAACGGACAGGGGGTACATATCGGGTGAGCAGTTCTTC
CASSPGTDRGYISGEQFF
>TRBV25-1|few|TRBD1|TRBJ2-2
TGTGCCAGCAGTGCCCGAACAGGGGCCACCGGGGAGCTGTTTTTT
CASSARTGATGELFF
>TRBV5-1|.|.|TRBJ2-5
TGCGCCAGCAGCTTGGGGGTCGGAAAGGGAGAGACCCAGTACTTC
CASSLGVGKGETQYF